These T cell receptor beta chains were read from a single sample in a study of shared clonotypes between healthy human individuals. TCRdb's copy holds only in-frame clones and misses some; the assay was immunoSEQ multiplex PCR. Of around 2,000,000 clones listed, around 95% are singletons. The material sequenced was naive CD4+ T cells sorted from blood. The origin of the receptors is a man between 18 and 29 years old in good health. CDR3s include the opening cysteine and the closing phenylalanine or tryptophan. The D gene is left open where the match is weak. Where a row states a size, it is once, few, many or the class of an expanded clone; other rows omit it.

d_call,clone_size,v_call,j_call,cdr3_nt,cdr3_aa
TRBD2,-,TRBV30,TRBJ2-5,TGTGCCTGGGCTCGGGGGGGCCAAGAGACCCAGTACTTC,CAWARGGQETQYF
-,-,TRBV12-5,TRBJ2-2,TGTGCTAGTGGTTTGGTACCAATTAATCTTTTGTCGTCAACCGGGGAGCTGTTTTTT,CASGLVPINLLSSTGELFF
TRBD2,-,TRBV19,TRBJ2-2,TGTGCCAGTAGTATCTTAGCGGGACTGAACACCGGGGAGCTGTTTTTT,CASSILAGLNTGELFF
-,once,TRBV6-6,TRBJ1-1,TGTGCCAGCAGTACCACAGGGAGCACTGAAGCTTTCTTT,CASSTTGSTEAFF
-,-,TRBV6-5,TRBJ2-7,TGTGCCAGCAGCCGTCATAGCTCCTACGAGCAGTACTTC,CASSRHSSYEQYF
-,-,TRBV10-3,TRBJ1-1,TGTGCCATCAGTGCCGACGTTTACGCTGAAGCTTTCTTT,CAISADVYAEAFF
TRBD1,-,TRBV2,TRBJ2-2,TGTGCCAGCTCCGGACAGGGCAACGGGGAGCTGTTTTTT,CASSGQGNGELFF
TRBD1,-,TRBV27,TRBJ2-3,TGTGCCAGCAGTGGCCGACAGGGGGTAAGCACAGATACGCAGTATTTT,CASSGRQGVSTDTQYF
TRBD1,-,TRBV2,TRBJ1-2,TGTGCCAGCAGTCTACTACAGGGGGCGAAGGGCTACACCTTC,CASSLLQGAKGYTF
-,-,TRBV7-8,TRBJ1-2,TGTGCCAGCAGCTTAGACGGTTCGGCAGGAGCCGGCTACACCTTC,CASSLDGSAGAGYTF
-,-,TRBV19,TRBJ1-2,TGTGCCAGTAGTATAGCCCCGGGAGGGGGCTATGGCTACACCTTC,CASSIAPGGGYGYTF
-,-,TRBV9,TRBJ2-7,TGTGCCAGCAGTAGACAGGGAGGCTCCTACGAGCAGTACTTC,CASSRQGGSYEQYF
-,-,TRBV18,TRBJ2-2,TGTGCCAGCTCACCATCGAACCCCCACAGTTACACCGGGGAGCTGTTTTTT,CASSPSNPHSYTGELFF
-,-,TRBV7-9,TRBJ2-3,TGTGCCAGCAGCTTAGGAATACTAGCAGCGCAGTATTTT,CASSLGILAAQYF
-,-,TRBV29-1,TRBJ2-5,TGCAGCGTTGGCTCCAGCTTGGAGACCCAGTACTTC,CSVGSSLETQYF
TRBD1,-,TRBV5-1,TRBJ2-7,TGCGCCAGCAGCTTCACAGGGGGCGGGTTCGAGCAGTACTTC,CASSFTGGGFEQYF